The 10 T cell receptor beta chains presented below share a single source sample, sequenced in a study of shared T cell receptors in the human thymus. Some clones are missing from TCRdb's copy, which holds only in-frame ones; the method was immunoSEQ multiplex PCR. The top ten clones hold over 0.008% of a sample with hundreds of thousands of clones, 70% to 90% of them seen once. This sample also belongs to another study, concerning human thymus T cells.

Input material: thymocytes. Receptors were obtained from a boy in the first two years of life with a congenital heart defect.

The chain employs TRBV30 and TRBJ1-4, with D possibly matching TRBD1 (6 bases). With 2 bases removed from V and 7 bases from J, the gap between germline ends came to 20 bases. Germline assignment: CDR1 GTSNPN and CDR2 SVGIG (reference sequence). This CDR3 has 16 amino acids. This chain's CDR3 is CAWSTTIQGLFEKLFF. CDR3 nucleotides: TGTGCCTGGAGTACTACGATACAGGGTTTATTTGAAAAACTGTTTTTT.

The genes are TRBV28 and TRBJ2-7; perhaps TRBD2 as D (6 bases). This CDR3 region has 11 residues. Per the germline V gene, CDR1 is MDHEN and CDR2 is SYDVKM. V dropped 3 bases and J dropped 9 bases, with 9 bases sitting between them. CDR3: CASSLGGGQYF. DNA of the CDR3: TGTGCCAGCAGTTTGGGGGGAGGGCAGTACTTC.

V and J are TRBV7-2 and TRBJ2-5, with 10 bases lining up with TRBD1. This CDR3 has 15 amino acids. Germline V CDR1 and CDR2: SGHTA, FQGNSA. J lost 4 bases, V lost 3 bases, and 5 bases had no gene match. CDR3 DNA sequence: TGTGCCAGCAGCTTTCCGGGACAGGGGTCAGAGACCCAGTACTTC. Translated: CASSFPGQGSETQYF.

The chain has TRBV4-3 and TRBJ2-2, with TRBD2 identical over 10 bases. The CDR3 runs 15 residues. Per the germline V gene, CDR1 is LGHNA and CDR2 is YSLEER. The J segment lost 4 bases and the V segment lost 3 bases, leaving 2 bases of the junction unmatched. The DNA of the CDR3 is TGCGCCAGCAGCCATCAGCGGGAGGGCACCGGGGAGCTGTTTTTT. Encoded protein: CASSHQREGTGELFF.

The chain carries TRBV27 and TRBJ2-7; 10 nucleotides line up with TRBD1. Germline values: CDR1 MNHEY, CDR2 SMNVEV (reference sequence). The V and J ends lost 5 bases and 7 bases, in that order; junction bases with no gene match: 11. The CDR3 consists of 15 residues. CDR3 residues: CASSTPRQGAREQYF. CDR3 bases: TGTGCCAGCAGTACCCCGCGACAGGGGGCAAGAGAGCAGTACTTC.

This clone was seen once. The V call is TRBV6-5, the J call TRBJ2-7, with 8 bases identical to TRBD1. The CDR3 length is 15 residues. Looked up from germline, CDR1 is MNHEY and CDR2 is SVGAGI. The V and J ends lost 5 bases and 2 bases, in that order; junction bases with no gene match: 8. In DNA, the CDR3 is TGTGCCAGCAGTACCCTGACAGGGGCCCCCTACGAGCAGTACTTC. The encoded protein is CASSTLTGAPYEQYF.

The rearrangement links TRBV28 to TRBJ1-1; D is perhaps TRBD1 (5 bases). CDR3 length: 14 amino acids. Germline CDR1 is MDHEN and CDR2 is SYDVKM. V was shortened by 5 bases and J by 1 base, with 11 bases between the two germline ends. CDR3 in DNA: TGTGCCAGCAGTCTCCTCGACAGGAACACTGAAGCTTTCTTT. Translation: CASSLLDRNTEAFF.

A few counts support this clone. The chain couples TRBV5-6 to TRBJ2-4, with D perhaps TRBD2 (5 bases). The CDR3 sequence is 14 residues long. V was pared by 4 bases and J by 0 bases, with 8 bases between. Germline V lookup: CDR1 SGHDT, CDR2 YYEEEE. This chain's CDR3 is CASSKGLAKNIQYF. The CDR3 DNA reads TGTGCCAGCAGCAAAGGACTAGCCAAAAACATTCAGTACTTC.

The rearrangement uses TRBV27 and TRBJ2-1, with 8 bases fitting TRBD2. The V and J ends lost 1 base and 2 bases, in that order; junction bases with no gene match: 13. The germline gives CDR1 MNHEY, CDR2 SMNVEV (reference sequence). There are 19 residues in the CDR3. The DNA for the CDR3 is TGTGCCAGCAGTTTATACCTAAGACCTAGCGGGTCCACCTACAATGAGCAGTTCTTC. Translated: CASSLYLRPSGSTYNEQFF.

The rearrangement uses TRBV9 and TRBJ2-3; 9 positions match TRBD2. Trimming at V came to 1 base and at J to 3 bases, leaving 12 bases not matched to a gene. CDR3 length: 18 amino acids. Germline V gives CDR1 SGDLS, CDR2 YYNGEE. The CDR3 loop is CASSVSPRGGGVTDTQYF. The DNA for the CDR3 is TGTGCCAGCAGCGTAAGCCCCCGGGGCGGGGGGGTAACAGATACGCAGTATTTT.